This TCR beta chain was documented in a study of CXCR3-negative and CXCR3-positive naive CD8 T cells. Study findings and constraints: Most assays used freshly isolated PBMCs, as cryopreservation partially reduced CXCR3. Diversity ran similarly high across both naive subsets but far lower in memory CD8+ cells. Naive cells that were CXCR3-positive had more hydrophobic TRB CDR3s (compared with CXCR3-negative naive cells).

UMI-labeled TRB cDNA libraries were prepared by 5' RACE. TCRdb reprocessed the 5' RACE reads, with one entry per CDR3 protein and no DNA. This listing includes 50,000 to 60,000 distinct CDR3 sequences. About this clonotype itself: Its target is unknown.

Sample: naive CXCR3+ CD8+ T cells from blood. Subset reported: CD45RO-CCR7+CD27+CD95- naive CD8+ T cells expressing CXCR3 (TNR3+). This receptor was taken from a human donor in good health. Some clones in this sample may be carry-over from other donors' samples.

CDR3 protein: CASILQETASRTGELFF. The chain couples TRBV5-5 to TRBJ2-2. This CDR3 is built from 17 residues. CDR1 is SGHKS, CDR2 YYEKEE, per germline (reference sequence).